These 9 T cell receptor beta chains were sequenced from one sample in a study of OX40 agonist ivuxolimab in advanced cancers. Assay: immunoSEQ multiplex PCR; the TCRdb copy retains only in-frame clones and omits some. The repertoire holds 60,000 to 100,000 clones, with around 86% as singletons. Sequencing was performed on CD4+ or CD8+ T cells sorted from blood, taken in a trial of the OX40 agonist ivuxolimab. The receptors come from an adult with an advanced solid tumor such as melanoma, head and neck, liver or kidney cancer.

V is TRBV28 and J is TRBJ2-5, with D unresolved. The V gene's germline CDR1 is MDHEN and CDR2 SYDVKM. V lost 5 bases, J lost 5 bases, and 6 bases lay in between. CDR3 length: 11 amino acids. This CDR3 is CASSTRETQYF. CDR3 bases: TGTGCCAGCAGTACGAGGGAGACCCAGTACTTC.

CDR3 sequence reads: CASIYTDTQYF. The CDR3, as DNA: TGTGCCAGCATCTACACAGATACGCAGTATTTT. V and J are TRBV28 and TRBJ2-3; D unresolved. The CDR3 is 11 amino acids. Trimming cost V 7 bases and J 2 bases, with 4 bases left between them. The germline CDR1 and CDR2 sequences are MDHEN and SYDVKM.

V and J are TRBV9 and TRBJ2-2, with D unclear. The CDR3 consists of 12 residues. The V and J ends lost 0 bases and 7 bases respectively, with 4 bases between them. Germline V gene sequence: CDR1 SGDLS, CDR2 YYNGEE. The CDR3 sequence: CASSVVNGELFF. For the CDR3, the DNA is TGTGCCAGCAGCGTAGTGAACGGGGAGCTGTTTTTT.

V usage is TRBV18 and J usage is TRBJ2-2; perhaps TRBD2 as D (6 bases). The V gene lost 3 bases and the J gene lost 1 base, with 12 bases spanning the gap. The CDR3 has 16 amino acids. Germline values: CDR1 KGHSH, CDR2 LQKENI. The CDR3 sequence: CASSPNLALNTGELFF. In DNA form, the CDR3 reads TGTGCCAGCTCACCGAATCTAGCGTTGAACACCGGGGAGCTGTTTTTT.

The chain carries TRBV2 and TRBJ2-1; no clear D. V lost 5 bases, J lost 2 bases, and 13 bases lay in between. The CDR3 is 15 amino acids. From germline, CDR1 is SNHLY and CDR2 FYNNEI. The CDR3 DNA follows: TGTGCCAGCAGTTCCGACCGATCAGCCTACAATGAGCAGTTCTTC. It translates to CASSSDRSAYNEQFF.

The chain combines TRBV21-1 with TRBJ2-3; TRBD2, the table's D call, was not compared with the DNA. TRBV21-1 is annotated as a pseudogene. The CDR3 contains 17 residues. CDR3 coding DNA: TGTGCCAGCAGCAAAAGGACTAGCGGGAGGGTCACAGATACGCAGTATTTT. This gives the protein CASSKRTSGRVTDTQYF.

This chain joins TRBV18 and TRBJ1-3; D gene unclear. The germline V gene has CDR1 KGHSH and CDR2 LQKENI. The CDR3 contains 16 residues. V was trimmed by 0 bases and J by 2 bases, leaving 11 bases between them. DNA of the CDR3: TGTGCCAGCTCACCACCGTATTCACAGACTGGAAACACCATATATTTT. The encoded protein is CASSPPYSQTGNTIYF.

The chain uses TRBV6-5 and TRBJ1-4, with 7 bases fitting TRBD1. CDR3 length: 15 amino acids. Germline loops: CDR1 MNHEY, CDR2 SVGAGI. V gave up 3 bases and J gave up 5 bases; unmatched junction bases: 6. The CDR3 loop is CASSYSGGKNEKLFF. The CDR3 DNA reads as TGTGCCAGCAGTTATTCAGGGGGGAAAAATGAAAAACTGTTTTTT.

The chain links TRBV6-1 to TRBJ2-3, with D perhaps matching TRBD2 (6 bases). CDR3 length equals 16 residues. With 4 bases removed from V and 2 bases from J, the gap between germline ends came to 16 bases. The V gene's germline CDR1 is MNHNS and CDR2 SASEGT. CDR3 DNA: TGTGCCAGCAGTGGGGGGGTCGGGGCCCTCACAGATACGCAGTATTTT. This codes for CASSGGVGALTDTQYF.